This T cell receptor (beta chain) was obtained from a study of CD8 T cells in Susac syndrome. Across the study: Patients with Susac syndrome were, at the time of blood collection, therapy-naive, maintained on corticosteroids, or maintained on intravenous immunoglobulin alone.

RNA was extracted with the RNeasy kit, and a quantity of roughly 0.5 to 1 ug was reverse transcribed using random hexamers. The immunoSEQ assay covered 54 Vbeta and 13 Jbeta segments for CDR3. TCRdb called the immunoSEQ multiplex PCR reads again in MiXCR, with one record for every CDR3 protein. The sample holds about 190,000 distinct CDR3 sequences, 95% seen once. The CDR3 consists of 17 residues. CDR1 DFQATT and CDR2 SNEGSKA come from the germline V gene (reference sequence). V was clipped by 5 bases and J by 1 base; unmatched bases: 14. V usage is TRBV20-1 and J usage is TRBJ2-3, with 8 nucleotides matching TRBD2. The sequencing input was CD8+ T cells from PBMCs. This receptor was identified in a human donor with Susac syndrome. CDR3 residues: CSARKTSAVVGTDTQYF. DNA of the CDR3: TGCAGTGCTCGGAAGACTAGCGCCGTAGTGGGCACAGATACGCAGTATTTT.